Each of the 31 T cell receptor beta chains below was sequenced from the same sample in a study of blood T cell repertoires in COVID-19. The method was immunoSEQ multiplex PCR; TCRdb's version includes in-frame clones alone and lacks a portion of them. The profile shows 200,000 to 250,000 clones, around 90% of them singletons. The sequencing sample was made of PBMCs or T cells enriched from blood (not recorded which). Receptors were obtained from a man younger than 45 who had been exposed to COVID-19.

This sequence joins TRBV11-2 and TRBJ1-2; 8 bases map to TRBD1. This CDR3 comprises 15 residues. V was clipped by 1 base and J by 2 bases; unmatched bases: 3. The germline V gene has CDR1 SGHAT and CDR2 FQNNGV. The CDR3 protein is CASSLGTGINYGYTF. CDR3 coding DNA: TGTGCCAGCAGCTTAGGGACAGGGATCAACTATGGCTACACCTTC.

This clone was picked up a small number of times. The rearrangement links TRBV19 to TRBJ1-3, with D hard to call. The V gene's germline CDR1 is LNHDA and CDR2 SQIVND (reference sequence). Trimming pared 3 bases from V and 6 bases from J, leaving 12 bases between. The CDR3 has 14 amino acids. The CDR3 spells CASSITGSSNTIYF. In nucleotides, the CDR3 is TGTGCCAGTAGTATTACCGGGTCGTCAAACACCATATATTTT.

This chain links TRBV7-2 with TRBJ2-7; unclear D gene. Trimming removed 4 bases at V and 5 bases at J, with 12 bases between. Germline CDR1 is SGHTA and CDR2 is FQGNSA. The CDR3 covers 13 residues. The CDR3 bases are TGTGCCAGCAGCTCGTCAGAGGTCCACGAGCAGTACTTC. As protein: CASSSSEVHEQYF.

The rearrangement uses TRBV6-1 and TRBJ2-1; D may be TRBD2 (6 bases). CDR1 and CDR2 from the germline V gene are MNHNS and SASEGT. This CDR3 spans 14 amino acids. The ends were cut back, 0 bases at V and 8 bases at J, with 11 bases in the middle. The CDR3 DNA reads TGTGCCAGCAGTGAAGCGCTTCCGGGGGATGAGCAGTTCTTC. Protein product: CASSEALPGDEQFF.

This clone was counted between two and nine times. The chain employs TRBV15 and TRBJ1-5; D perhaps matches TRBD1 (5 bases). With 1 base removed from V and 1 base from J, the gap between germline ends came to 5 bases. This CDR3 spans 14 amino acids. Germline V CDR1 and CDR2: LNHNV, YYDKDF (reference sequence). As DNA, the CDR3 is TGTGCCACCAGCAGAGGGGGCAGCAATCAGCCCCAGCATTTT. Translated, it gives CATSRGGSNQPQHF. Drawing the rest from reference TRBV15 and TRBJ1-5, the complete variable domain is DAMVIQNPRYQVTQFGKPVTLSCSQTLNHNVMYWYQQKSSQAPKLLFHYYDKDFNNEADTPDNFQSRRPNTSFCFLDIRSPGLGDTAMYLCATSRGGSNQPQHFGDGTRLSIL.

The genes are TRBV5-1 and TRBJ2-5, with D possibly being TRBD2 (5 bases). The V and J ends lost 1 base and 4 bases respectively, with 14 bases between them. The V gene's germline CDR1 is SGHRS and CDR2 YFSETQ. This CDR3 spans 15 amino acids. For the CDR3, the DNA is TGCGCCAGCAGCTTGCGGGCGGGCGGAATAGAGACCCAGTACTTC. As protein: CASSLRAGGIETQYF.

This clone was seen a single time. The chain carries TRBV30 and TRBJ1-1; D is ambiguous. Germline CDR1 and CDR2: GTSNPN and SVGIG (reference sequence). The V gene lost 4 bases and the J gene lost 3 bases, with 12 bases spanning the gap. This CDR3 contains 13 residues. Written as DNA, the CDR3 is TGTGCCTGGAAGGGAGAGGCCTACACTGAAGCTTTCTTT. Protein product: CAWKGEAYTEAFF.

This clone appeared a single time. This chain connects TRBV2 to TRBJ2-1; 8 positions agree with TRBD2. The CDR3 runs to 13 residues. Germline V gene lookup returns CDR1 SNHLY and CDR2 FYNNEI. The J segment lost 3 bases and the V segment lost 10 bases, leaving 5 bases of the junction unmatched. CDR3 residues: CATSGGGYNEQFF. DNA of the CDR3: TGTGCCACCAGCGGGGGTGGCTACAATGAGCAGTTCTTC.

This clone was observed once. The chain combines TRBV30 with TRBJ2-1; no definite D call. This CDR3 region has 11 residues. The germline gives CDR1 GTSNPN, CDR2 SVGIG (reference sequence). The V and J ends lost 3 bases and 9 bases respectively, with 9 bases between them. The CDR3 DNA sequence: TGTGCCTGGAGACAGACCGGTGAGCAGTTCTTC. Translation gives CAWRQTGEQFF. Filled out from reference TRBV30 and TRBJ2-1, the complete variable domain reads SQTIHQWPATLVQPVGSPLSLECTVEGTSNPNLYWYRQAAGRGLQLLFYSVGIGQISSEVPQNLSASRPQDRQFILSSKKLLLSDSGFYLCAWRQTGEQFFGPGTRLTVL.

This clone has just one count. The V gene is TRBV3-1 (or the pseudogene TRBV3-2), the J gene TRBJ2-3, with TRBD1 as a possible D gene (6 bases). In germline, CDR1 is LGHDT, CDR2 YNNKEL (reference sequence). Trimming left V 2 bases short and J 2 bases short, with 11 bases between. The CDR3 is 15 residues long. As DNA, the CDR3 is TGTGCCAGCAGCCAACTGGGGGCACTCACAGATACGCAGTATTTT. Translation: CASSQLGALTDTQYF.

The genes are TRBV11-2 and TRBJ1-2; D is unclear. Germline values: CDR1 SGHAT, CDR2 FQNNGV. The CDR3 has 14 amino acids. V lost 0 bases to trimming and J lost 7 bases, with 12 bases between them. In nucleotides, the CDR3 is TGTGCCAGCAGCTTAGATCTGTCAAGAGGTGGCTACACCTTC. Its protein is CASSLDLSRGGYTF.

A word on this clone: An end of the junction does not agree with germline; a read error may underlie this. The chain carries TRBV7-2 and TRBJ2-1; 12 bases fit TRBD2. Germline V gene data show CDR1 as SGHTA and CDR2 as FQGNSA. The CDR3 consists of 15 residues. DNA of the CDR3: TGTGCCAGCAGCTTAGATACTAGCGGGGGGCAATTAATGCTCTTC. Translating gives CASSLDTSGGQLMLF.

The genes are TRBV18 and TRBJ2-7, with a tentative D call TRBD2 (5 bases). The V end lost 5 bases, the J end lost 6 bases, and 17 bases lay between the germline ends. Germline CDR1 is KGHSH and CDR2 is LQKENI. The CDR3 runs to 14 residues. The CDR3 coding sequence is TGTGCCAGCTCAGCGGGCCTCCCGCCGGGCGAGCAGTACTTC. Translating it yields CASSAGLPPGEQYF.

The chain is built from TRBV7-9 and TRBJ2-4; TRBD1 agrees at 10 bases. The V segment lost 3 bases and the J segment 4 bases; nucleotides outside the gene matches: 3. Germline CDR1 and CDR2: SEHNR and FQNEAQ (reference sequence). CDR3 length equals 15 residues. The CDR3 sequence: CASSFRDRGKNIQYF. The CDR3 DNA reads TGTGCCAGCAGCTTCCGGGACAGGGGTAAAAACATTCAGTACTTC.

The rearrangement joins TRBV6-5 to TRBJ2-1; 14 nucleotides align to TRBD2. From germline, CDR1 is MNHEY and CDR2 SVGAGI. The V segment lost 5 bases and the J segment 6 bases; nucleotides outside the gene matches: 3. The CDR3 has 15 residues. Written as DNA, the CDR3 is TGTGCCAGCAGTAGGACTAGCGGGGGGTTCAATGAGCAGTTCTTC. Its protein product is CASSRTSGGFNEQFF.

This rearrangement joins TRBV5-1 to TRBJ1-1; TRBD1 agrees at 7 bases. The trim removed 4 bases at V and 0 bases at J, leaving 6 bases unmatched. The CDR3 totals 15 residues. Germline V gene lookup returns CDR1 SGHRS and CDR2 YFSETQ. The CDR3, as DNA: TGCGCCAGCAGCGGAGTACAGGGGATGAACACTGAAGCTTTCTTT. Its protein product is CASSGVQGMNTEAFF.

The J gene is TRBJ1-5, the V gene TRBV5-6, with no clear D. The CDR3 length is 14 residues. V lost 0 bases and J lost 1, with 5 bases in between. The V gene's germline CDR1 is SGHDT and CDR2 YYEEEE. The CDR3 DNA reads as TGTGCCAGCAGCTTGGCCCTGAGCAATCAGCCCCAGCATTTT. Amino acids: CASSLALSNQPQHF.

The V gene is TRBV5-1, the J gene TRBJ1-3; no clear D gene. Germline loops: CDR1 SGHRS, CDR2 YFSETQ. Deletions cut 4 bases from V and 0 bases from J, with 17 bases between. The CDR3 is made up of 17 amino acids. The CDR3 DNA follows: TGCGCCAGCAGCATGACCACCTCTAGGAACTCTGGAAACACCATATATTTT. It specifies CASSMTTSRNSGNTIYF.

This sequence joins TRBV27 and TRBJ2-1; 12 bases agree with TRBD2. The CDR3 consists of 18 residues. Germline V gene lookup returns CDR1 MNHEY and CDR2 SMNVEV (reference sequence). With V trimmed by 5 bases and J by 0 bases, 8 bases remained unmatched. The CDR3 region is CASSLRTSGESSYNEQFF. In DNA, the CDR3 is TGTGCCAGCAGTCTCCGGACTAGCGGGGAAAGCTCCTACAATGAGCAGTTCTTC.

For the CDR3, the DNA is TGTGCCAGCAGTGAACAGGGGTCCCTTGAAGCTTTCTTT. This translates into CASSEQGSLEAFF. This rearrangement joins TRBV6-4 to TRBJ1-1, with 7 bases identical to TRBD1. Germline V gives CDR1 MRHNA, CDR2 SNTAGT. The CDR3 runs 13 residues. The trim removed 3 bases at V and 7 bases at J, leaving 5 bases unmatched.

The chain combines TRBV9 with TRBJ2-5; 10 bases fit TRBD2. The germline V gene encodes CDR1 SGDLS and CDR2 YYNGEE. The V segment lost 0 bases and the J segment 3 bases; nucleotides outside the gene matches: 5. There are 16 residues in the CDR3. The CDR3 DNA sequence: TGTGCCAGCAGCGTAGGAGCGGGGGGGACCGAAGAGACCCAGTACTTC. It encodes CASSVGAGGTEETQYF.

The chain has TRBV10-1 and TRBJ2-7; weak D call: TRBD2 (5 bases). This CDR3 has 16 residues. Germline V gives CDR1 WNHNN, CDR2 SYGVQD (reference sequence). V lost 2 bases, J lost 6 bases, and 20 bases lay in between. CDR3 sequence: CASSEIEAGSRGEQYF. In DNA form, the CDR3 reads TGCGCCAGCAGTGAGATAGAGGCTGGGTCCCGGGGCGAGCAGTACTTC.

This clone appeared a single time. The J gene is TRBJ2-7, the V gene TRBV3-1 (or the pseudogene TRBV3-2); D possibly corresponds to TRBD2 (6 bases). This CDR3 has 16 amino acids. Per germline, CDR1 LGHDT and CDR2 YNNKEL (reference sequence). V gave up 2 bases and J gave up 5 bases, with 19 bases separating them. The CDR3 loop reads CASSQHGDSEVDEQYF. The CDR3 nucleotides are TGTGCCAGCAGCCAACACGGGGACTCCGAAGTCGACGAGCAGTACTTC.

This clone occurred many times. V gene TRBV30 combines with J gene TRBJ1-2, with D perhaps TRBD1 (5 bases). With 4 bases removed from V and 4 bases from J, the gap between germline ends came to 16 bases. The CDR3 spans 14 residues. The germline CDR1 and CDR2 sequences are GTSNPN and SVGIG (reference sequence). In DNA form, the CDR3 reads TGTGCCTGGAATGGAGGGACCGGGGGCTATGGCTACACCTTC. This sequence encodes CAWNGGTGGYGYTF.

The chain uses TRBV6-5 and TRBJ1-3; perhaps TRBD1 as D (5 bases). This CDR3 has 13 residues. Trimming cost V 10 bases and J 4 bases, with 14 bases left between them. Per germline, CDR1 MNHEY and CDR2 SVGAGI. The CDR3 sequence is CATTPRGGNTIYF. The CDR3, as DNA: TGTGCCACCACACCAAGGGGCGGAAACACCATATATTTT.

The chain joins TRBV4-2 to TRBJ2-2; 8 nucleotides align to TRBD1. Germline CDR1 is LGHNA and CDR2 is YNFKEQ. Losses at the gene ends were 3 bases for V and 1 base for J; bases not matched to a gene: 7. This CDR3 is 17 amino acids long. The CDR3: CASSHQPGQVNTGELFF. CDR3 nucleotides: TGTGCCAGCAGCCATCAGCCGGGACAGGTGAACACCGGGGAGCTGTTTTTT.

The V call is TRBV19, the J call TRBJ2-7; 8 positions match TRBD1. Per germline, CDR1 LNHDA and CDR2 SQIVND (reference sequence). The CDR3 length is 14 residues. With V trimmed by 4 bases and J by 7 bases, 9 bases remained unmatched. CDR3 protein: CASSTRQGFGEQYF. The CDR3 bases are TGTGCCAGTAGTACAAGACAGGGGTTTGGGGAGCAGTACTTC. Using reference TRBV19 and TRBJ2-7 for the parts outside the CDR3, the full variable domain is DGGITQSPKYLFRKEGQNVTLSCEQNLNHDAMYWYRQDPGQGLRLIYYSQIVNDFQKGDIAEGYSVSREKKESFPLTVTSAQKNPTAFYLCASSTRQGFGEQYFGPGTRLTVT.

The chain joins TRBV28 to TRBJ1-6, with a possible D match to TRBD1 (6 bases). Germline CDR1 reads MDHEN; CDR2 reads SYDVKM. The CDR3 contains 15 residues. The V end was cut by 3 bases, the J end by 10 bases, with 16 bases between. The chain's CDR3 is CASSFLRGSRSPLHF. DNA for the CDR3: TGTGCCAGCAGTTTTCTCAGGGGAAGTCGGTCACCCCTCCACTTT.

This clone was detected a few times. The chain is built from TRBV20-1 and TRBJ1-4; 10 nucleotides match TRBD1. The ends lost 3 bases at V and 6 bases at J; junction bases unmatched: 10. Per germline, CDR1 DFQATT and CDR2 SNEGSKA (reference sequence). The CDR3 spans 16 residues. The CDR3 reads CSASLRAGTGDEKLFF. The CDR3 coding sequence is TGCAGTGCTAGTTTAAGAGCCGGGACAGGGGATGAAAAACTGTTTTTT.

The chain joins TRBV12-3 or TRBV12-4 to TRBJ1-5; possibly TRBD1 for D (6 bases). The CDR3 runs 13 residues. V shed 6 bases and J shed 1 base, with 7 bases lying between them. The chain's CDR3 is CASSRGSNQPQHF. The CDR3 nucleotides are TGTGCCAGCAGCAGGGGAAGCAATCAGCCCCAGCATTTT.

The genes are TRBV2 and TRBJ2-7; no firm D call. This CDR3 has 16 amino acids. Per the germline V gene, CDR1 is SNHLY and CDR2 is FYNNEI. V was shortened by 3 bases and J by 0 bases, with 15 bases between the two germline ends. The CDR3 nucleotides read TGTGCCAGCAGTGACCCCCCAGGCATAAGCTCCTACGAGCAGTACTTC. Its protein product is CASSDPPGISSYEQYF.